These 4 T cell receptor gamma chains came from one sample sequenced in a study of gamma delta lymphoproliferative disorders and STAT genes. PBMCs from patients and controls supplied the genomic DNA for sequencing. TCRdb redid the clone calls on the multiplex PCR reads with CATT. The sample holds 1,500 to 2,500 gamma-chain clones, around 7.1% seen once. Sequences were obtained from blood. The source of these receptors is a human donor with gamma-delta T-cell large granular lymphocyte leukemia.

This clone is categorized as medium-sized (0.01 to 0.1%). CDR3 in DNA: TGTGCCACCTGGGATAGTAGCAATCATTATTATAAGAAACTCTTT. Its protein product is CATWDSSNHYYKKLF. The rearrangement links TRGV8 to TRGJ1 or TRGJ2. TCRdb records no J gene; here it was assigned by comparing the DNA to germline. The CDR3 is 15 residues long. Germline loops: CDR1 VENAVY, CDR2 YDSYNSRV. The trim removed 1 base at V and 2 bases at J, leaving 8 bases unmatched.

This clone appeared many times. The V call is TRGV9, the J call TRGJ1 or TRGJ2. The J gene, not given by TCRdb, was assigned here from a germline match of the nucleotide sequence. After removal of 0 bases from V and 11 bases from J, the junction contained 10 bases not matched to a gene. CDR1 and CDR2 (germline): GITISATS, ISYDGTV (reference sequence). The CDR3 extends over 13 amino acids. The CDR3 nucleotides are TGTGCCTTGTGGGAGGTGTGTTCTGTGGAGAAACTCTTT. This translates into CALWEVCSVEKLF.

There are a few counts of this clone. The genes are TRGV11 and TRGJ1 or TRGJ2. The J gene is not listed in TCRdb, so it was assigned here from a DNA match to germline. TRGV11 is classed as an ORF, of uncertain function. The length of the CDR3 is 15 residues. The trim removed 5 bases at V and 0 bases at J, leaving 7 bases unmatched. This CDR3 reads CACWIKPENYYKKLF. The CDR3 coding sequence is TGTGCCTGCTGGATTAAACCGGAGAATTATTATAAGAAACTCTTT.

This clone is medium-sized in the sample. The limits of the CDR3 on the DNA are not certain, so only TCRdb's listed CDR3 is given. No J gene was called, and the V gene is TRGV11. TRGV11 is known as an ORF, though its function is uncertain. The CDR3 sequence runs 18 residues, both termini included. The chain's CDR3 is CTTVPAGLRGGVYYKKLF.